These 3 T cell receptor beta chains were sequenced from one sample in a study of molecular identifiers for immune sequencing clone quantification. Via MiXCR, TCRdb re-called the PCR reads, giving one row per CDR3 protein. This table has about 70,000 distinct CDR3 sequences, 15% to 20% appearing once. Input material: naive CD8+ T cells from blood, with Jurkat cell RNA spiked in. The subset here: FACS-sorted CD8+CD4-CCR7+CD45RA+ naive T cells. The receptor set was obtained from a human donor in good health. Some libraries in this study had Jurkat cell RNA spiked in.

The sample holds many counts of this clonotype. The CDR3 DNA reads as TGTGCCAGCAGTCCCGTACTAGGAAACACGCAGTATTTT. This sequence encodes CASSPVLGNTQYF. The chain has TRBV6-2 or TRBV6-3 and TRBJ2-3; tentatively, D is TRBD2 (5 bases). Trimming cost V 5 bases and J 9 bases, with 15 bases left between them. Germline V gives CDR1 MNHEY, CDR2 SVGEGT. The CDR3 spans 13 residues.

Comments on this clonotype: Sequence at one end of the junction differs from germline and may be a read error. The chain joins TRBV20-1 to TRBJ2-2; weak D call: TRBD2 (5 bases). CDR1 DFQATT and CDR2 SNEGSKA come from the germline V gene (reference sequence). This CDR3 region has 12 residues. In DNA form, the CDR3 reads TGCAGTGCTAGAGATGTAGCCGGGGAGCTGTCTTTT. Residues: CSARDVAGELSF.

In its sample, this clonotype was seen many times. This rearrangement joins TRBV4-1 to TRBJ1-5, with unresolved D. V lost 4 bases and J 5 bases, leaving 9 bases between the germline ends. This CDR3 spans 13 amino acids. The germline V gene has CDR1 MGHRA and CDR2 YSYEKL. The CDR3, as DNA: TGCGCCAGCAGCCCCCTCGGGGATCAGCCCCAGCATTTT. It yields the protein CASSPLGDQPQHF.